This T cell receptor beta chain was captured by sequencing in a study of a mutant IDH1 vaccine in newly diagnosed glioma. About the study: Treated individuals were approximately 62% male and around 38% female, averaging approximately 40 years of age. Most patients had radiochemotherapy with temozolomide before enrollment; others had one alone.

Study-wide points: Most patients, 85% to 95%, showed vaccine-induced immune responses.

Germline V lookup: CDR1 MNHNS, CDR2 SASEGT. Trimming took 1 base from V and 9 from J, leaving 13 bases between them. The CDR3 contains 13 residues. As to this clone: The target antigen is unknown.

The time point here: week 35, safety follow-up. The vaccine gave 300 ug of a 20-mer mutant IDH1 peptide subcutaneously per dose. Profiled with immunoSEQ multiplex PCR; TCRdb holds only in-frame clones, not every one. Of tens of thousands of clones listed, 70% to 80% are singletons. The sample in question was PBMCs, obtained from a glioma patient whose treatment included an IDH1 peptide vaccine. The V gene is TRBV6-1, the J gene TRBJ2-7, with D hard to call. This TCR was recovered from a man in his forties or fifties with glioma. For the CDR3, the DNA is TGTGCCAGCAGTGAAGGGTTGGGCCAACCGCAGTACGTC. Its translation is CASSEGLGQPQYV.